This TCR beta chain was identified in a study of blood T cells in healthy people across ages. Using a J-beta primer mix together with a sample-barcoded 5' primer, a second PCR was run for roughly 7 to 12 cycles. Each CDR3 protein is one row after TCRdb ran MiXCR on the 5' RACE reads. Of 1,300,000 or so distinct CDR3 sequences in the sample, around 55% were seen once. Trimming took 2 bases from V and 6 from J, leaving 14 bases between them. The germline V gene has CDR1 MNHEY and CDR2 SVGAGI. CDR3 size: 15 residues. The receptor's source is a man aged 18 to 29 in good health. The sequenced sample was blood. This chain links TRBV6-5 with TRBJ2-1, with D unclear. This chain's CDR3 is CASSYHQWGSNEQFF. The CDR3 DNA reads TGTGCCAGCAGTTACCACCAATGGGGTTCCAATGAGCAGTTCTTC.